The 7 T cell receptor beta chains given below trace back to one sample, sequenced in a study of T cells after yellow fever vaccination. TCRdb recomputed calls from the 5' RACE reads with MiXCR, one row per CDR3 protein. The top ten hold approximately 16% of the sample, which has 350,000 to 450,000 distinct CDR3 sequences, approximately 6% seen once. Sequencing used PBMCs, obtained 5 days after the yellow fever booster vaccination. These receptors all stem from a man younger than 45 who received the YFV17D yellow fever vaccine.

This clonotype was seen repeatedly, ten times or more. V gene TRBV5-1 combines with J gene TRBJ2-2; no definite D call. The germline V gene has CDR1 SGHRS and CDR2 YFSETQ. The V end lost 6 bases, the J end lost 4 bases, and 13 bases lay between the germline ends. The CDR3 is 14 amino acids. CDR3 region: CASTSLGSTGELFF. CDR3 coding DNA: TGCGCCAGCACAAGCCTGGGGTCCACCGGGGAGCTGTTTTTT.

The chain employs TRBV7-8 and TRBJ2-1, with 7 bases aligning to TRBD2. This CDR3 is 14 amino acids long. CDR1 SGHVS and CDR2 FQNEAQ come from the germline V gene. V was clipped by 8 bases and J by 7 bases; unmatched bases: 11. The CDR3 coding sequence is TGTGCCAGCTCAAAGGTGCGGGAGTCGAATGAGCAGTTCTTC. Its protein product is CASSKVRESNEQFF.

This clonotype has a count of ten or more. Here the CDR3 DNA reads TGTGCCAGCAGCCCGTCGATGGATACGCAGTATTTT. It is translated as CASSPSMDTQYF. The V call is TRBV12-3 or TRBV12-4, the J call TRBJ2-3; D is ambiguous. The CDR3 covers 12 residues. The ends were cut back, 6 bases at V and 6 bases at J, with 10 bases in the middle.

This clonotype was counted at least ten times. CDR3 loop: CSVSQGMHEQFF. In DNA, the CDR3 is TGCAGTGTATCGCAGGGGATGCATGAGCAGTTCTTC. The rearrangement joins TRBV20-1 to TRBJ2-1; a weak D match, TRBD1 (6 bases). This CDR3 has 12 residues. Germline lookup yields CDR1 DFQATT and CDR2 SNEGSKA (reference sequence). Trimming took 7 bases from V and 8 from J, leaving 15 bases between them.

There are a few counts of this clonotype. In nucleotides, the CDR3 is TGCAGTGCTAGAGAAGCGACTCGGGGGTGGGATAGCAATCAGCCCCAGCATTTT. Translation gives CSAREATRGWDSNQPQHF. The gene calls are TRBV20-1 and TRBJ1-5; D is possibly TRBD1 (5 bases). The CDR3 is made up of 18 amino acids. Germline CDR1 reads DFQATT; CDR2 reads SNEGSKA (reference sequence). Trimming cost V 0 bases and J 0 bases, with 18 bases left between them.

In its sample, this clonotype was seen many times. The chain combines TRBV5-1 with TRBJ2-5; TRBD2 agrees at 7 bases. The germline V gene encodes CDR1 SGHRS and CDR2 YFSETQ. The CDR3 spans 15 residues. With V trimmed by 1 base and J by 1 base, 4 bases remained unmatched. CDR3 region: CASSLSSGPQETQYF. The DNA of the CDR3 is TGCGCCAGCAGCTTGTCTAGCGGACCCCAAGAGACCCAGTACTTC.

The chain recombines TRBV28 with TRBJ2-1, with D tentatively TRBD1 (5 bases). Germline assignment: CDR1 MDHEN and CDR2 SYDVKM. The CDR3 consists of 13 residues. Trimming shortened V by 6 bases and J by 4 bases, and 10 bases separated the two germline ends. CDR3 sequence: CASRDTRYNEQFF. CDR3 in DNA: TGTGCCAGCAGGGACACTCGGTACAATGAGCAGTTCTTC.